The clone carrying this T cell receptor beta chain was detected only a few times. Its antigen is still unknown. Amplification targeted TCR beta CDR3 regions from RNA transcripts. With the HTBI primer set, the TCR CDR3 went through a first round of RT-PCR. MiXCR, run by TCRdb on the multiplex PCR reads, gives a single entry per CDR3 protein. The table lists under 350,000 distinct CDR3 sequences, 17% of them singletons. Trimming took 5 bases from V and 6 from J, leaving 14 bases between them. Germline V CDR1 and CDR2: DFQATT, SNEGSKA (reference sequence). The CDR3 length is 12 residues. This entry belongs to a study of T cells in Graves' hyperthyroidism and ophthalmopathy. Overall study findings and caveats: Most thyroid clonotypes that were expanded above 0.001 also turned up in blood. It was a median approximately 6 months before onset that the model predicted ophthalmopathy.

The receptor's source is a woman aged 60-75 years with Graves' ophthalmopathy. The chain joins TRBV20-1 to TRBJ2-7; D may match TRBD1 or TRBD2 (5 bases each). Sequenced input: blood. The CDR3 here is CSAYGGGSEQYF. DNA for the CDR3: TGCAGTGCTTACGGTGGGGGTTCCGAGCAGTACTTC.